The next 28 T cell receptor beta chains were all read from a single sample in a study of lymphopenia after photon versus proton radiotherapy. Measured with immunoSEQ multiplex PCR; TCRdb has only the in-frame clones, and not every one. Among roughly 150,000 clones, approximately 90% were seen once, and the ten largest hold approximately 4.7%. This sample comprised peripheral blood, obtained from a patient treated with photon-based radiotherapy. These receptors originate from a man between 50 and 59 years old with gastric cancer.

This chain uses TRBV7-9 with TRBJ1-5; D is unclear. Germline lookup yields CDR1 SEHNR and CDR2 FQNEAQ (reference sequence). This CDR3 comprises 14 residues. Trimming pared 1 base from V and 3 bases from J, leaving 7 bases between. CDR3 loop: CASSLGQSNQPQHF. The CDR3 DNA is TGTGCCAGCAGCTTAGGGCAGTCCAATCAGCCCCAGCATTTT.

This chain joins TRBV5-1 and TRBJ1-1, with TRBD1 matching 10 bases. V lost 3 bases and J lost 1; bases outside the gene matches: 0. The CDR3 totals 14 residues. CDR1 is SGHRS and CDR2 is YFSETQ in the germline V gene. The CDR3 DNA reads as TGCGCCAGCAGCTGGGACAGGGGGAACACTGAAGCTTTCTTT. Amino acids: CASSWDRGNTEAFF.

This chain joins TRBV7-3 and TRBJ1-1; D not resolved. Germline values: CDR1 SGHTA, CDR2 FQGTGA. The CDR3 loop spans 13 amino acids. The germline V and J ends were trimmed by 2 bases and 1 base, with 5 bases remaining between them. CDR3 nucleotides: TGTGCCAGCAGCTTAGCAGAGAACACTGAAGCTTTCTTT. Encoded protein: CASSLAENTEAFF.

The gene calls are TRBV5-6 and TRBJ1-2; D ambiguous. The germline CDR1 and CDR2 sequences are SGHDT and YYEEEE. This CDR3 has 13 amino acids. V was clipped by 3 bases and J by 4 bases, with 10 bases between them. CDR3 DNA sequence: TGTGCCAGCAGCTCTTCTGCCATCTATGGCTACACCTTC. This gives the protein CASSSSAIYGYTF.

This sequence joins TRBV29-1 and TRBJ1-1; a possible D gene is TRBD1 (5 bases). The CDR3 totals 17 residues. Germline values: CDR1 SQVTM, CDR2 ANQGSEA. V was cut by 3 bases and J by 0 bases, with 20 bases left in between. CDR3 sequence (DNA): TGCAGCGTTGATTATGGTCACGCCCGGGGCGTGAACACTGAAGCTTTCTTT. Its translation: CSVDYGHARGVNTEAFF.

The chain is built from TRBV27 and TRBJ2-5; 9 bases are a match to TRBD1. This CDR3 region has 17 residues. The germline V gene encodes CDR1 MNHEY and CDR2 SMNVEV (reference sequence). V gave up 6 bases and J gave up 4 bases; unmatched junction bases: 15. DNA of the CDR3: TGTGCCAGCAGCCGATCGGGACAGGGAAGGGGGCGAGAGACCCAGTACTTC. Amino acid sequence: CASSRSGQGRGRETQYF.

CDR3 amino acids: CASSPRRGPETQYF. The CDR3 bases are TGTGCCAGCTCACCACGTAGGGGGCCAGAGACCCAGTACTTC. The rearrangement links TRBV18 to TRBJ2-5; 7 nucleotides line up with TRBD1. After removal of 1 base from V and 4 bases from J, the junction contained 3 bases not matched to a gene. Germline V gene sequence: CDR1 KGHSH, CDR2 LQKENI. CDR3 length equals 14 residues.

The CDR3 DNA follows: TGTGCCAGCTCATCCCCACCCTACGAGCAGTACTTC. It is translated as CASSSPPYEQYF. V and J are TRBV18 and TRBJ2-7; D is unresolved. The CDR3 runs to 12 residues. The germline V and J ends were trimmed by 5 bases and 2 bases, with 7 bases remaining between them. Germline V lookup: CDR1 KGHSH, CDR2 LQKENI.

The rearrangement uses TRBV9 and TRBJ2-1, with 10 bases that match TRBD2. V was pared by 4 bases and J by 2 bases, with 3 bases of the junction left unmatched. CDR3 size: 15 residues. Germline lookup yields CDR1 SGDLS and CDR2 YYNGEE. This CDR3 is CASSLLAGAYNEQFF. DNA for the CDR3: TGTGCCAGCAGCCTTCTAGCGGGAGCCTACAATGAGCAGTTCTTC.

The chain has TRBV6-4 and TRBJ2-1; 7 nucleotides agree with TRBD2. CDR3 size: 13 residues. J was trimmed by 5 bases and V by 6 bases; bases with no gene match: 4. Germline CDR1 reads MRHNA; CDR2 reads SNTAGT. This CDR3 reads CASSPGLHNEQFF. The DNA for the CDR3 is TGTGCCAGCAGCCCGGGACTACACAATGAGCAGTTCTTC.

This chain uses TRBV7-3 with TRBJ2-5; D remains ambiguous. From germline, CDR1 is SGHTA and CDR2 FQGTGA. This CDR3 has 13 residues. V was shortened by 1 base and J by 5 bases, with 8 bases between the two germline ends. CDR3 region: CASSLNSVETQYF. The CDR3 DNA reads TGTGCCAGCAGCTTAAATTCTGTTGAGACCCAGTACTTC.

This clone turned up a few times. This chain joins TRBV28 and TRBJ2-1, with D hard to call. V dropped 1 base and J dropped 2 bases, with 15 bases sitting between them. The CDR3 is 17 residues long. Germline assignment: CDR1 MDHEN and CDR2 SYDVKM. Written as DNA, the CDR3 is TGTGCCAGCAGTTTATCCCTAATAGGTTCTACCTACAATGAGCAGTTCTTC. This encodes CASSLSLIGSTYNEQFF.

V and J are TRBV11-1 and TRBJ2-7; D is perhaps TRBD1 (6 bases). V was clipped by 5 bases and J by 1 base, with 12 bases between them. The germline V gene encodes CDR1 SGHAT and CDR2 FQDESV (reference sequence). The CDR3 runs 14 residues. CDR3 sequence: CASSPRQVSYEQYF. The CDR3 region has the DNA TGTGCCAGCAGCCCCCGACAGGTATCCTACGAGCAGTACTTC.

This chain's CDR3 is CASSLRLAGDSDTQYF. The CDR3 DNA is TGTGCCAGCAGTTTGAGGCTAGCGGGAGACTCAGATACGCAGTATTTT. This sequence joins TRBV27 and TRBJ2-3; 10 nucleotides line up with TRBD2. CDR1 is MNHEY, CDR2 SMNVEV, per germline (reference sequence). This CDR3 is built from 16 residues. V dropped 3 bases and J dropped 4; count of bases not matched to a gene: 7.

V and J are TRBV6-5 and TRBJ1-5, with a possible D match to TRBD1 (5 bases). CDR1 is MNHEY and CDR2 is SVGAGI in the germline V gene. This CDR3 has 15 residues. Trimming took 7 bases from V and 2 from J, leaving 15 bases between them. DNA of the CDR3: TGTGCCAGCAAACCGCAGGGTTTGGGCAATCAGCCCCAGCATTTT. Protein sequence: CASKPQGLGNQPQHF.

The V and J genes are TRBV7-8 and TRBJ2-3; no definite D call. The CDR3 extends over 14 amino acids. The V end lost 2 bases, the J end lost 2 bases, and 8 bases lay between the germline ends. Germline V gene lookup returns CDR1 SGHVS and CDR2 FQNEAQ. This chain's CDR3 is CASSLHPITDTQYF. The CDR3 DNA reads TGTGCCAGCAGCTTACACCCTATCACAGATACGCAGTATTTT.

This chain connects TRBV5-5 to TRBJ2-7; TRBD2 matches 7 bases. The length of the CDR3 is 15 residues. Germline trimming cut 0 bases from V and 3 bases from J; bases unmatched to any gene: 6. From germline, CDR1 is SGHKS and CDR2 YYEKEE (reference sequence). CDR3 DNA: TGTGCCAGCAGCTTGGAAGGGAGGGCCGGCTACGAGCAGTACTTC. Amino acid sequence: CASSLEGRAGYEQYF.

V and J are TRBV7-8 and TRBJ2-1, with TRBD2 matching over 10 bases. In germline, CDR1 is SGHVS, CDR2 FQNEAQ. The CDR3 consists of 15 residues. Trimming took 1 base from V and 5 from J; bases not matched to a gene: 2. CDR3: CASSLEAGGDNEQFF. The CDR3 region has the DNA TGTGCCAGCAGCTTAGAAGCGGGAGGGGACAATGAGCAGTTCTTC.

The chain employs TRBV30 and TRBJ2-7; no firm D call. V dropped 7 bases and J dropped 3 bases, with 16 bases sitting between them. The CDR3 is made up of 13 amino acids. The germline V gene encodes CDR1 GTSNPN and CDR2 SVGIG (reference sequence). The CDR3 reads CASRPSGVYEQYF. The CDR3 nucleotides read TGTGCCTCCAGACCCTCTGGGGTCTACGAGCAGTACTTC.

The chain carries TRBV5-1 and TRBJ2-1; 7 bases agree with TRBD2. The V segment lost 0 bases and the J segment 5 bases; nucleotides outside the gene matches: 8. The CDR3 extends over 16 amino acids. Germline V gives CDR1 SGHRS, CDR2 YFSETQ. The CDR3 DNA follows: TGCGCCAGCAGCTTGGCCGGACTAGTTGGGAACAATGAGCAGTTCTTC. Protein: CASSLAGLVGNNEQFF.

V and J are TRBV21-1 and TRBJ2-3. TRBV21-1 is a documented pseudogene. The CDR3 extends over 12 amino acids. CDR3 bases: TGTGCCAGCAGCAAAGGCACAGATACGCAGTATTTT. This sequence encodes CASSKGTDTQYF.

The rearrangement joins TRBV5-5 to TRBJ1-1; 8 nucleotides align to TRBD1. CDR1 and CDR2 from the germline V gene are SGHKS and YYEKEE (reference sequence). V shed 4 bases, J shed 0 bases, and the junction held 11 bases outside the gene matches. The CDR3 loop spans 17 amino acids. The CDR3 DNA reads TGTGCCAGCAGCGTGACAGGGGAACCATTCATGAACACTGAAGCTTTCTTT. It codes for CASSVTGEPFMNTEAFF.

The V gene is TRBV19, the J gene TRBJ1-3, with D tentatively TRBD1 (6 bases). This CDR3 region has 17 residues. V gave up 5 bases and J gave up 1 base, with 18 bases separating them. Germline CDR1 LNHDA, CDR2 SQIVND (reference sequence). CDR3 amino acids: CASSSQGSASSGNTIYF. The CDR3 nucleotides are TGTGCCAGTAGTTCCCAGGGGTCCGCTTCATCTGGAAACACCATATATTTT.

The chain couples TRBV28 to TRBJ1-1; possibly TRBD1 for D (5 bases). This CDR3 spans 15 amino acids. Between the trimmed V and J ends, which lost 5 bases and 3 bases, there was a span of 16 bases. Germline CDR1 reads MDHEN; CDR2 reads SYDVKM. CDR3 in amino acids: CASSPHWGSDTEAFF. CDR3 coding DNA: TGTGCCAGCAGTCCCCATTGGGGGTCGGACACTGAAGCTTTCTTT.

V and J are TRBV5-8 and TRBJ2-7, with D unclear. Per germline, CDR1 SGHTS and CDR2 YDEGEE. CDR3 length: 16 residues. The V and J ends lost 6 bases and 0 bases respectively, with 19 bases between them. The CDR3 protein is CASTPIGFRSSYEQYF. The CDR3 nucleotides read TGTGCCAGCACTCCGATAGGGTTCAGGAGCTCCTACGAGCAGTACTTC.

In DNA form, the CDR3 reads TGTGCCAGCAGCTTAGGCGATCCCCACTTATACGAGCAGTACTTC. It encodes CASSLGDPHLYEQYF. The chain links TRBV7-2 to TRBJ2-7, with D uncertain. Looked up from germline, CDR1 is SGHTA and CDR2 is FQGNSA. The CDR3 runs 15 residues. Trimming cost V 1 base and J 4 bases, with 14 bases left between them.

J is TRBJ2-7 and V is TRBV7-8; D may be TRBD2 (5 bases). This CDR3 is 14 amino acids long. The germline gives CDR1 SGHVS, CDR2 FQNEAQ. The V end lost 2 bases, the J end lost 0 bases, and 8 bases lay between the germline ends. CDR3 residues: CASSLRRNSYEQYF. CDR3 coding DNA: TGTGCCAGCAGCTTAAGGAGGAACTCCTACGAGCAGTACTTC.

The chain links TRBV5-1 to TRBJ1-1; TRBD1 is a possible D gene (5 bases). Per germline, CDR1 SGHRS and CDR2 YFSETQ. The length of the CDR3 is 12 residues. V lost 1 base, J lost 5 bases, and 6 bases lay in between. In DNA, the CDR3 is TGCGCCAGCAGCTTGAAGGGGACTGAAGCTTTCTTT. Translation gives CASSLKGTEAFF.